This TCR beta chain is from a study of blood T cell repertoires in COVID-19. Study details: Acute-phase and convalescent COVID-19 samples originated in the United States, Italy and Spain. From T cells, B-cell-depleted T cells, or PBMCs came the material, which was cDNA or gDNA.

Per the authors' pipeline: Scientists estimated how many nucleated cells there were by amplifying reference gene primers. The method was immunoSEQ multiplex PCR; TCRdb's version includes in-frame clones alone and lacks a portion of them. That table gives V, J and clone size, and the DNA gave D and trimming. The sample has about 250,000 clones, approximately 86% seen once. Germline CDR1 MNHEY, CDR2 SVGEGT. With 2 bases removed from V and 4 bases from J, the gap between germline ends came to 8 bases. This CDR3 region has 13 residues. The gene calls are TRBV6-2 or TRBV6-3 and TRBJ1-1, with unresolved D. Source material: peripheral blood. This clonotype was obtained from a woman aged 55-75 years who had recovered from COVID-19. The CDR3 loop is CASSYPYGTEAFF. In DNA, the CDR3 is TGTGCCAGCAGTTACCCCTATGGCACTGAAGCTTTCTTT.